This T cell receptor (beta chain) was retrieved from a study of cytomegalovirus exposure and HLA in healthy donors. In the PCR, 60 Vbeta and 13 Jbeta primers were used. Original data processing: The authors later counted about 80 million unique TCR beta chains, 9.5 million to 13 million of them shared. Using immunoSEQ multiplex PCR, the repertoire was profiled, and TCRdb retains in-frame clones only, with some absent. The V and J calls and clone size are taken from that table; D and trimming were inferred from the DNA. The repertoire holds about 120,000 clones, with around three quarters as singletons. The sample holds a few counts of this clone. The CDR3 is made up of 12 amino acids. Germline V gene sequence: CDR1 SGHTA, CDR2 FQGNSA. Between the trimmed V and J ends, which lost 5 bases and 5 bases, there was a span of 9 bases.

This receptor was taken from a man under 40 in good health and CMV-seropositive. The chain has TRBV7-2 and TRBJ1-1; D is unclear. Specimen: PBMCs. CDR3 sequence: CASSPVVTEAFF. The CDR3 nucleotides are TGTGCCAGCAGCCCAGTGGTGACTGAAGCTTTCTTT.